These 8 T cell receptor beta chains were sequenced from one sample in a study of blood T cells in healthy people across ages. It was with a sample-barcoded 5' primer and a J-beta primer mix that a second PCR of about 6 to 12 cycles was run. From the 5' RACE reads, TCRdb called clonotypes with MiXCR, one entry per CDR3 protein. The profile shows around 790,000 distinct CDR3 sequences, around 43% of them singletons. The specimen sequenced was blood. The source is a man between 60 and 75 years old in good health.

The chain combines TRBV30 with TRBJ2-7, with TRBD1 matching 11 bases. The end of the DNA is better explained by TRBJ2-5, so the J call may be wrong. CDR3 length: 14 residues. From germline, CDR1 is GTSNPN and CDR2 SVGIG (reference sequence). The CDR3 region has the DNA TGTGCCTGCACCGGACAGGGGGCTAGGGAGACCCAGTACTTC. Residues: CACTGQGARETQYF.

This clonotype was counted at least ten times. The chain recombines TRBV3-1 with TRBJ2-3, with TRBD2 identical over 12 bases. The CDR3 extends over 14 amino acids. Germline trimming cut 5 bases from V and 8 bases from J; bases unmatched to any gene: 5. Germline V gives CDR1 LGHDT, CDR2 YNNKEL (reference sequence). In nucleotides, the CDR3 is TGTGCCAGCAGCAACGGACTAGCGGGGAGTACGCAGTATTTT. It is translated as CASSNGLAGSTQYF.

The chain employs TRBV18 and TRBJ2-2; TRBD1 is a possible D gene (5 bases). The CDR3 extends over 14 amino acids. The germline CDR1 and CDR2 sequences are KGHSH and LQKENI. V gave up 6 bases and J gave up 4 bases, with 12 bases separating them. The CDR3 loop reads CASSPRQSTGELFF. DNA for the CDR3: TGTGCCAGCTCGCCCCGACAGTCCACCGGGGAGCTGTTTTTT.

This rearrangement joins TRBV28 to TRBJ2-5; tentative D call: TRBD1 (6 bases). Trimming removed 4 bases at V and 13 bases at J, with 13 bases between. Per germline, CDR1 MDHEN and CDR2 SYDVKM. The CDR3 runs to 11 residues. The DNA for the CDR3 is TGTGCCAGCAGTTCGAACAGGGAATCGTACTTC. Translated, it gives CASSSNRESYF. The entire variable domain, with the rest obtained from reference TRBV28 and TRBJ2-5, is as follows: DVKVTQSSRYLVKRTGEKVFLECVQDMDHENMFWYRQDPGLGLRLIYFSYDVKMKEKGDIPEGYSVSREKKERFSLILESASTNQTSMYLCASSSNRESYFGPGTRLLVL.

The DNA for the CDR3 is TGTGCCAGCAGTTTTCAACTAGCGGGGGAATACACAGATACGCAGTATTTT. As protein: CASSFQLAGEYTDTQYF. The genes are TRBV2 and TRBJ2-3; 11 nucleotides match TRBD2. The CDR3 totals 17 residues. Per the germline V gene, CDR1 is SNHLY and CDR2 is FYNNEI. Losses at the gene ends were 5 bases for V and 2 bases for J; bases not matched to a gene: 9.

The V gene is TRBV2, the J gene TRBJ2-3; tentatively, D is TRBD2 (6 bases). The CDR3 has 15 amino acids. The germline V and J ends were trimmed by 2 bases and 6 bases, with 15 bases remaining between them. The germline V gene encodes CDR1 SNHLY and CDR2 FYNNEI. The CDR3: CASSELETSHDTQYF. The DNA for the CDR3 is TGTGCCAGCAGTGAACTTGAGACTAGTCATGATACGCAGTATTTT. Full variable domain (missing parts from reference TRBV2 and TRBJ2-3): EPEVTQTPSHQVTQMGQEVILRCVPISNHLYFYWYRQILGQKVEFLVSFYNNEISEKSEIFDDQFSVERPDGSNFTLKIRSTKLEDSAMYFCASSELETSHDTQYFGPGTRLTVL.

The chain combines TRBV5-1 with TRBJ2-7, with TRBD1 matching 10 bases. CDR1 and CDR2 (germline): SGHRS, YFSETQ. V shed 3 bases and J 7 bases; nucleotides not matched to a gene: 4. The CDR3 loop spans 13 amino acids. CDR3 sequence reads: CASSYGQGEEQYF. CDR3 nucleotide sequence: TGCGCCAGCAGCTACGGACAGGGGGAAGAGCAGTACTTC.

There are many counts of this clonotype. The germline gene is not matched at one end of the junction; a read error may be the cause. The chain joins TRBV3-1 to TRBJ2-5; 8 bases agree with TRBD1. CDR1 is LGHDT and CDR2 is YNNKEL in the germline V gene (reference sequence). The CDR3 totals 14 residues. The CDR3 reads CASSRQGAGETQYF. CDR3 nucleotides: TGCGCCAGCAGCCGCCAGGGGGCCGGAGAGACCCAGTACTTC.